The rows below give T cell receptor beta chains drawn from one sample of a study of regulatory and conventional T cells in RAG deficiency. The data were produced by immunoSEQ multiplex PCR, yet TCRdb's version contains in-frame clones alone and is incomplete. This table holds thousands of clones, about 84% found once. The sample also formed part of further work on regulatory T cells.

The source material was CD8+ T cells sorted from blood. The receptors derive from a human donor in good health. Each CDR3 is given without its conserved first and last residue. The order of the fields is V gene, J gene, CDR3 protein.

TRBV19,TRBJ1-2,ASSIGQPHYGYT
TRBV28,TRBJ2-5,ASTLGQGTQETQY
TRBV19,TRBJ1-4,ASSTGNRISEKLF
TRBV6-7,TRBJ2-3,AGLKRGTDTQY
TRBV19,TRBJ1-1,ASRKSTGRDTEAF
TRBV9,TRBJ1-6,ASSEQGSSYNSPLH
TRBV19,TRBJ1-5,ASSMTSNQPQH
TRBV27,TRBJ2-7,ASSSSASNLYEQY
TRBV27,TRBJ2-5,ASIGGSRGETQY
TRBV2,TRBJ1-5,ASSYRGGEGNQPQH
TRBV5-4,TRBJ2-1,ASSPGLANEQF
TRBV10-1,TRBJ2-5,ASLDRGGETQY
TRBV12-2,TRBJ1-1,ASRLGGRATEAF
TRBV25-1,TRBJ1-4,ASSEYWTATNEKLF
TRBV19,TRBJ1-1,ASSIGAGGNTEAF
TRBV9,TRBJ2-2,ASSVDVRATGELF
TRBV15,TRBJ1-6,ATKQGSSYNSPLH
TRBV12-5,TRBJ2-1,ASGSIRGGFVNEQF
TRBV7-9,TRBJ2-7,ASSTLYYEQY
TRBV5-6,TRBJ1-1,ASSINTEAF
TRBV12-2,TRBJ1-2,ASRPPRRTGVNYGYT
TRBV7-9,TRBJ2-5,ASSGWDSQETQY
TRBV7-3,TRBJ1-2,ASSLGGFSGYT
TRBV16,TRBJ2-2,ASSQNTGELF
TRBV11-2,TRBJ2-5,ASSLSGGRETQY
TRBV5-1,TRBJ2-7,ASSPDRYEQY
TRBV9,TRBJ1-3,ASSNSRGVSGNTIY
TRBV7-9,TRBJ1-6,ASSLGDRGFNSPLH
TRBV21-1,TRBJ2-1,ASSKAGEQF
TRBV6-4,TRBJ2-6,ASSDSGHSGANVLT
TRBV5-6,TRBJ2-1,ASISVSSYNEQF
TRBV5-1,TRBJ1-2,ASSLGSPSREAGKFYGYT
TRBV16,NA,ASSQSIRDRVSYEQY
TRBV19,TRBJ2-3,ASSVGTATDTQY
TRBV5-1,TRBJ2-2,ASSPKGGQTSGELF
TRBV5-6,TRBJ2-1,ASSTGTSYNEQF
TRBV6-5,TRBJ1-1,ASSWDVRTEAF
TRBV6-5,TRBJ2-7,ASSAAGRTYEQY
TRBV29-1,TRBJ2-1,SVEGLAGENNEQF
TRBV5-1,TRBJ2-1,ASSLDPAGGEQF
TRBV27,TRBJ2-7,ASSLFGTTYEQY
TRBV9,TRBJ1-1,ASSVWGETEAF
TRBV9,TRBJ2-5,ASSTRGQETQY
TRBV5-1,TRBJ1-1,AGRDTEAF
TRBV4-2,TRBJ1-3,ASSPDRGSGNTIY